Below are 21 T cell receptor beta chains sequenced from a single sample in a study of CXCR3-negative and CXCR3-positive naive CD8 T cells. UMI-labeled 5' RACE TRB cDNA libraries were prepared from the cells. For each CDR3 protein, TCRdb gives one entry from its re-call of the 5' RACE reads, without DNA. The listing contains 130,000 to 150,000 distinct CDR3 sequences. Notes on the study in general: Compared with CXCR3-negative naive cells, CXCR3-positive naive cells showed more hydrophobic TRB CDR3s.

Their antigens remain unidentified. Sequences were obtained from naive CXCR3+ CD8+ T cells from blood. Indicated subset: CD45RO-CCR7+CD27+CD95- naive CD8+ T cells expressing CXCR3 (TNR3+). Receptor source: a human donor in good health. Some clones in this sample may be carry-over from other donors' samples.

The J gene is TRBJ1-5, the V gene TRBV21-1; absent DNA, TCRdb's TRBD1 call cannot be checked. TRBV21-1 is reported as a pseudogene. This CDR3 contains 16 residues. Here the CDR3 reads CSSSKSYRGLGQPQHF.

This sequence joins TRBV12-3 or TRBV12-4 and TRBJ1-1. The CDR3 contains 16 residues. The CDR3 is CASSPTSGGVFAEAFF.

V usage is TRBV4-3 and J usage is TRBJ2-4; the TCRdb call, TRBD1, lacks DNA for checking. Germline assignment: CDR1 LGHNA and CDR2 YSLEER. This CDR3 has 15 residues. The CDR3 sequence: CASSQDRDAKNIQYF.

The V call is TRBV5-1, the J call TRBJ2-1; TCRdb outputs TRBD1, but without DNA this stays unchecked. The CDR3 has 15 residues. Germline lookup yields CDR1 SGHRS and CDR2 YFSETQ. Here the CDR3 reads CASSPGWGSNNEQFF.

CDR3 sequence: CASSIGQSSYNEQFF. This chain connects TRBV7-9 to TRBJ2-1; the TRBD1 assignment by TCRdb is unverifiable without DNA. Germline-derived CDR1 and CDR2 are SEHNR and FQNEAQ (reference sequence). This CDR3 has 15 residues.

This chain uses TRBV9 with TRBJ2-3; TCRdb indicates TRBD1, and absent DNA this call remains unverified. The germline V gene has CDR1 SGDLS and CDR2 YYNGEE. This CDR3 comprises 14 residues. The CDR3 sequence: CASSVDRITDTQYF.

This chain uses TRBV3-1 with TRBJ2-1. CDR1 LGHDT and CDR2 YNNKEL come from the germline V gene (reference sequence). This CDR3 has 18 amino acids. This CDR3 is CASSQDGLGEDGGNEQFF.

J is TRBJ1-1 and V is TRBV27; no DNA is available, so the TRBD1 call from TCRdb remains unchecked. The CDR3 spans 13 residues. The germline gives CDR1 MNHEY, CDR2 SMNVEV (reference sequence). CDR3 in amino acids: CASSWTGLTEAFF.

The CDR3 region is CASITQRSDKLYGYTF. The V gene is TRBV10-1, the J gene TRBJ1-2. Per the germline V gene, CDR1 is WNHNN and CDR2 is SYGVQD (reference sequence). The CDR3 length is 16 residues.

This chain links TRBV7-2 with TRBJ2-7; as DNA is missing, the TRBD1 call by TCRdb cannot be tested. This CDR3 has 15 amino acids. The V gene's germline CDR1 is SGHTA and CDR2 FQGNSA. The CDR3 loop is CASSGRTVPSYEQYF.

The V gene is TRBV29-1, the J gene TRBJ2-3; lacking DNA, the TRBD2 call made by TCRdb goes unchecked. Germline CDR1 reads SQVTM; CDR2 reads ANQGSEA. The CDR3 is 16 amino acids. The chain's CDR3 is CSVEDPVSGSTDTQYF.

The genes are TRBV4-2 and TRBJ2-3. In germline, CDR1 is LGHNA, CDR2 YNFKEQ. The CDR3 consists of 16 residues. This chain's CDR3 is CASSQVQLVSTDTQYF.

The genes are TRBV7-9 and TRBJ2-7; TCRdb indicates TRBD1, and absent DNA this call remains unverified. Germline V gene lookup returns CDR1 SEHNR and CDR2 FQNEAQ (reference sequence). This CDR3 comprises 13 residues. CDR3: CASSPGPSYEQYF.

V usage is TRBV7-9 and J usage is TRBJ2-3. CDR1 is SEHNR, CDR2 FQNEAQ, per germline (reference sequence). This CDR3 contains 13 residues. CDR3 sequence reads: CASINGDTDTQYF.

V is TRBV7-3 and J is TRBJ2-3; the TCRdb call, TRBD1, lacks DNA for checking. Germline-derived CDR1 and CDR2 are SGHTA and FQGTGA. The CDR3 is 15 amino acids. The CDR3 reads CASSLTEQVTDTQYF.

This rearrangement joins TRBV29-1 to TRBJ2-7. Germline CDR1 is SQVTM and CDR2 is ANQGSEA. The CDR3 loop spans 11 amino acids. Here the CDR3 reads CSVETYREQYF.

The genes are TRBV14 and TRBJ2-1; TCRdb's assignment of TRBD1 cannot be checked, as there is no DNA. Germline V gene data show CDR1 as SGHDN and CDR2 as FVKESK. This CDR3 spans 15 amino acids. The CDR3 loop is CASSQVYDRINEQFF.

CDR3 residues: CASSLTEGLYNEQFF. The V gene is TRBV5-1, the J gene TRBJ2-1; TCRdb outputs TRBD2, but without DNA this stays unchecked. The CDR3 has 15 residues. Germline V gene sequence: CDR1 SGHRS, CDR2 YFSETQ.

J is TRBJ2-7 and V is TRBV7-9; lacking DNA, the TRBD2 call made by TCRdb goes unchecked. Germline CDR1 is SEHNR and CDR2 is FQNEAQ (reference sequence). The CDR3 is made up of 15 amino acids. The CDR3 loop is CASSLEGSSLLEQYF.

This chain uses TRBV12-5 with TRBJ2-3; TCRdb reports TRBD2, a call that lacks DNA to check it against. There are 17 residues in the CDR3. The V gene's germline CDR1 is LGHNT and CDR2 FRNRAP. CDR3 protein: CASALAGGLPGTDTQYF.

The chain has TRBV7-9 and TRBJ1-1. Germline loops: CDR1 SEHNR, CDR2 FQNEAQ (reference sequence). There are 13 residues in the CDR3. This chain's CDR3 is CASSLPGALEAFF.